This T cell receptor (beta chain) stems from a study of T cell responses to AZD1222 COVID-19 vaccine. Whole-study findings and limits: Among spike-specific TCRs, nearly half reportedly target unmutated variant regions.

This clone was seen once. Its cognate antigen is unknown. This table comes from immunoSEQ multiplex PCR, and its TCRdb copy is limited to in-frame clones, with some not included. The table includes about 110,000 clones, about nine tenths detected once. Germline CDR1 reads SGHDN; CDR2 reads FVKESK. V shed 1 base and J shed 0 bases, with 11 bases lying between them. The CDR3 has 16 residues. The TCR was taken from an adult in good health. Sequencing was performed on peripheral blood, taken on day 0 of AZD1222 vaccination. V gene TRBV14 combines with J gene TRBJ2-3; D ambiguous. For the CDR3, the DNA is TGTGCCAGCAGCCAAGGGGGTGCCGGAAGCACAGATACGCAGTATTTT. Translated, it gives CASSQGGAGSTDTQYF.